The TCR beta chain described here comes from a study of naive and memory T cell subsets. Four PCR rounds used nested alpha and beta constant region primers plus the SP2 primer. Reverse transcription of blood and skin TCR RNA was primed at alpha and beta constant regions. One entry per CDR3 protein, called by TCRdb with MiXCR from the 5' RACE reads. The table has more than 50,000 distinct CDR3 sequences, 7.2% seen once. A UMI-containing oligonucleotide was joined by 3' ligation to the TCR cDNA template. About this clonotype: The antigen is undetermined.

Study results and limitations: The RNA method is potentially sensitive to activation and differentiation changes.

This TCR derives from a male donor in good health.

This CDR3 reads CASSYRQAGQPQHF. CDR3 in DNA: TGTGCCAGCAGTTACCGACAGGCCGGTCAGCCCCAGCATTTT. V and J are TRBV6-5 and TRBJ1-5, with D possibly TRBD1 on 6 matching bases. Per the germline V gene, CDR1 is MNHEY and CDR2 is SVGAGI. Between the trimmed V and J ends, which lost 2 bases and 6 bases, there was a span of 11 bases. The CDR3 consists of 14 residues.